The 9 T cell receptor beta chains given below trace back to one sample, sequenced in a study of shared clonotypes between healthy human individuals. TCRdb keeps only in-frame clones here, not all; method: immunoSEQ multiplex PCR. The table shows 950,000 to 1,100,000 clones, with approximately 68% occurring only once. Sequenced sample: memory CD4+ T cells sorted from blood. Stated subset: CD45RA-negative fraction. Source of these receptors: a man aged 18 to 30 in good health.

The J gene is TRBJ2-1, the V gene TRBV5-3; D is undetermined. TRBV5-3 is flagged as an ORF with uncertain function. Trimming removed 10 bases from V and 8 bases from J, with 16 bases in between. The length of the CDR3 is 12 residues. The CDR3 DNA follows: TGTGCCCCCCCGCCACCGTGTTATGAGCAGTTCTTC. Residues: CAPPPPCYEQFF.

This clone was observed many times. The chain is built from TRBV27 and TRBJ1-2; TRBD1 is a possible D gene (6 bases). Germline lookup yields CDR1 MNHEY and CDR2 SMNVEV (reference sequence). Between the trimmed V and J ends, which lost 4 bases and 4 bases, there was a span of 28 bases. The CDR3 has 19 amino acids. The DNA of the CDR3 is TGTGCCAGCAGTTCACAGTGGGGGGAGGCGGGGACAAACTTCTATGGCTACACCTTC. This encodes CASSSQWGEAGTNFYGYTF.

Written as DNA, the CDR3 is TGTGCCAGCAGTCAAGGGACAGTTCCCGCAAAACTGTTTTTT. It is translated as CASSQGTVPAKLFF. This sequence joins TRBV27 and TRBJ1-4; 7 bases fit TRBD1. This CDR3 contains 14 residues. Germline CDR1 is MNHEY and CDR2 is SMNVEV (reference sequence). With 5 bases clipped from V and 10 bases from J, the junction kept 10 bases outside the gene matches.

The chain employs TRBV19 and TRBJ1-6, with 8 nucleotides matching TRBD1. Germline values: CDR1 LNHDA, CDR2 SQIVND (reference sequence). The CDR3 consists of 17 residues. The J segment lost 10 bases and the V segment lost 8 bases, leaving 19 bases of the junction unmatched. Here the CDR3 DNA reads TGTGCCAGTGCACAGGAGGCGGTCCAGGGGGCAGGGTCACCCCTCCACTTT. Translating it yields CASAQEAVQGAGSPLHF.

The genes are TRBV6-5 and TRBJ2-1; D ambiguous. V was trimmed by 6 bases and J by 3 bases, leaving 15 bases between them. Germline V gene lookup returns CDR1 MNHEY and CDR2 SVGAGI. The CDR3 is 15 residues long. CDR3 coding DNA: TGTGCCAGCAGCTATTCTTACTGGGGCTACAATGAGCAGTTCTTC. This encodes CASSYSYWGYNEQFF.

The CDR3 DNA reads TGTGCCAGTAGTATACCGGGACAGGGGCGGGATACGCAGTATTTT. Encoded protein: CASSIPGQGRDTQYF. The rearrangement uses TRBV19 and TRBJ2-3; TRBD1 agrees at 10 bases. Germline trimming cut 2 bases from V and 6 bases from J; bases unmatched to any gene: 5. CDR1 is LNHDA and CDR2 is SQIVND in the germline V gene (reference sequence). The CDR3 length is 15 residues.

The J gene is TRBJ2-1, the V gene TRBV5-1; D could derive from TRBD1 or TRBD2 (5 bases each). The CDR3 has 14 amino acids. Germline V gene data show CDR1 as SGHRS and CDR2 as YFSETQ. V was trimmed by 4 bases and J by 0 bases, leaving 8 bases between them. CDR3 residues: CASSTGGSYNEQFF. The CDR3 coding sequence is TGCGCCAGCAGCACTGGGGGCTCCTACAATGAGCAGTTCTTC. The complete variable domain, with remaining parts taken from reference TRBV5-1 and TRBJ2-1, reads KAGVTQTPRYLIKTRGQQVTLSCSPISGHRSVSWYQQTPGQGLQFLFEYFSETQRNKGNFPGRFSGRQFSNSRSEMNVSTLELGDSALYLCASSTGGSYNEQFFGPGTRLTVL.

This rearrangement joins TRBV21-1 to TRBJ1-5. TRBV21-1 counts as a pseudogene. CDR3 length equals 14 residues. DNA for the CDR3: TGTGCCAGCAGCAAAGGAGGAGGGAATCAGCCCCAGCATTTT. Translated, it gives CASSKGGGNQPQHF.

The genes are TRBV5-1 and TRBJ1-1, with 12 bases lining up with TRBD1. This CDR3 is 17 amino acids long. CDR1 is SGHRS, CDR2 YFSETQ, per germline. V lost 4 bases to trimming and J lost 4 bases; unmatched junction nucleotides: 11. The CDR3 here is CASSPRGTGGVGTEAFF. The CDR3 nucleotides read TGCGCCAGCAGCCCGAGGGGGACAGGGGGCGTAGGCACTGAAGCTTTCTTT. Filled out from reference TRBV5-1 and TRBJ1-1, the complete variable domain reads KAGVTQTPRYLIKTRGQQVTLSCSPISGHRSVSWYQQTPGQGLQFLFEYFSETQRNKGNFPGRFSGRQFSNSRSEMNVSTLELGDSALYLCASSPRGTGGVGTEAFFGQGTRLTVV.